This T cell receptor (beta chain) was sequenced for a study of T cell responses to AZD1222 COVID-19 vaccine. TCRdb's table, derived via immunoSEQ multiplex PCR, lists solely in-frame clones and lacks some. The sample yields 88,000 or so clones, approximately 91% seen once. The germline V and J ends were trimmed by 3 bases and 2 bases, with 10 bases remaining between them. The CDR3 is 14 amino acids. From germline, CDR1 is LNHDA and CDR2 SQIVND (reference sequence). Sequencing used peripheral blood, obtained on day 0 of AZD1222 vaccination. The sequence was obtained from an adult in good health. The rearrangement uses TRBV19 and TRBJ1-1; D remains unclear. CDR3 sequence reads: CASSIASHNTEAFF. The CDR3, as DNA: TGTGCCAGTAGTATTGCCAGCCACAACACTGAAGCTTTCTTT.